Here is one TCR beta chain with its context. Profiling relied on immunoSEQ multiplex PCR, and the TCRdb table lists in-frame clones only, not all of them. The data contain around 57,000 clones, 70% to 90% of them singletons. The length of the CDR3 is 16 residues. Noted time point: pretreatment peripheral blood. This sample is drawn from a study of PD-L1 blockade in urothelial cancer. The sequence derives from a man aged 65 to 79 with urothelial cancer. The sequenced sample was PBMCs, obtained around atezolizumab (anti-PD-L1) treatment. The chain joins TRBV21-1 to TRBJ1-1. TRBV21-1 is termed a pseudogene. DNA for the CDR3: TGTGCCAGCAGTTGTGCTCTAGCTACACATCGCACTGAAGCTTTCTTT. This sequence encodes CASSCALATHRTEAFF.